This T cell receptor (beta chain) originates from a study of OX40 agonist ivuxolimab in advanced cancers. The table came from immunoSEQ multiplex PCR; TCRdb's copy has only in-frame clones and leaves some out. The data contain about 80,000 clones, approximately 84% of them singletons. Germline CDR1 LNHDA, CDR2 SQIVND (reference sequence). V was clipped by 4 bases and J by 3 bases; unmatched bases: 5. This CDR3 spans 14 amino acids. Patients were ineligible given autoimmune disease history or systemic immunosuppression. V and J are TRBV19 and TRBJ2-7; 8 bases match TRBD1. The receptor comes from an adult with an advanced solid tumor such as melanoma, head and neck, liver or kidney cancer. Sequenced here: CD4+ or CD8+ T cells sorted from blood, sampled in a trial of the OX40 agonist ivuxolimab. CDR3 residues: CASSTGDRFYEQYF. The CDR3 region has the DNA TGTGCCAGTAGTACCGGGGACAGGTTCTACGAGCAGTACTTC.